These 22 T cell receptor beta chains were all obtained from the same sample, sequenced in a study of T-cell reconstitution after alpha-beta-depleted transplantation in children. Unique molecular identifiers were incorporated during preparation of the TCRbeta library. A single record per CDR3 protein comes from TCRdb applying MiXCR to the PCR reads. The sample shows roughly 420,000 distinct CDR3 sequences, around 15% of them seen only once. The sample here was PBMCs, mostly from graft donor cells, taken 360 days after TCRalphabeta/CD19-depleted stem cell transplant. All receptors derive from a boy under two years old who had a stem cell transplant for Wiskott-Aldrich syndrome, so the T cells may come from the graft donor.

The genes are TRBV5-1 and TRBJ2-5, with D uncertain. The germline V gene has CDR1 SGHRS and CDR2 YFSETQ. This CDR3 has 13 amino acids. The V and J ends lost 5 bases and 3 bases respectively, with 11 bases between them. CDR3 amino acids: CASRVSGEETQYF. The CDR3, as DNA: TGCGCCAGCAGAGTCAGTGGCGAAGAGACCCAGTACTTC.

This clonotype was counted only a few times. This chain joins TRBV29-1 and TRBJ2-6, with 8 bases that match TRBD2. From germline, CDR1 is SQVTM and CDR2 ANQGSEA. The CDR3 length is 16 residues. Trimming removed 6 bases from V and 4 bases from J; junction bases left unmatched: 11. The CDR3, as DNA: TGCAGCGTGCCAAACGGGGGGGGTAGAGGGGCCAACGTCCTGACTTTC. Its translation is CSVPNGGGRGANVLTF.

V and J are TRBV6-2 or TRBV6-3 and TRBJ2-2, with TRBD2 identical over 7 bases. Germline loops: CDR1 MNHEY, CDR2 SVGEGT. The CDR3 loop spans 16 amino acids. With 8 bases clipped from V and 5 bases from J, the junction kept 14 bases outside the gene matches. The CDR3 region is CASHPSGPRRTGELFF. CDR3 bases: TGTGCCAGCCACCCTAGCGGTCCCAGGAGGACCGGGGAGCTGTTTTTT.

This clonotype appeared a few times. The V and J genes are TRBV20-1 and TRBJ2-3, with D uncertain. CDR3 length: 12 residues. Germline V gene sequence: CDR1 DFQATT, CDR2 SNEGSKA (reference sequence). The germline V and J ends were trimmed by 0 bases and 5 bases, with 6 bases remaining between them. DNA for the CDR3: TGCAGTGCTAGAGAGCGAGGAGATACGCAGTATTTT. This sequence encodes CSARERGDTQYF.

This clonotype was found a few times. The genes are TRBV12-3 or TRBV12-4 and TRBJ2-5; 8 nucleotides align to TRBD2. The CDR3 has 15 residues. V shed 7 bases, J shed 4 bases, and the junction held 11 bases outside the gene matches. The CDR3 loop is CASTLTSDRGETQYF. The CDR3 coding sequence is TGTGCCAGCACCTTGACTAGCGACCGAGGAGAGACCCAGTACTTC.

This clonotype came up a few times. This chain joins TRBV6-2 or TRBV6-3 and TRBJ2-4; possibly TRBD2 for D (5 bases). Per germline, CDR1 MNHEY and CDR2 SVGEGT. The CDR3 covers 16 residues. Trimming pared 0 bases from V and 0 bases from J, leaving 9 bases between. CDR3 nucleotides: TGTGCCAGCAGTTACTCCGGGATACTAGCCAAAAACATTCAGTACTTC. This codes for CASSYSGILAKNIQYF.

The table lists this clonotype with a few counts. The chain couples TRBV2 to TRBJ2-3; no clear D gene. Germline values: CDR1 SNHLY, CDR2 FYNNEI. CDR3 length equals 14 residues. V was shortened by 4 bases and J by 3 bases, with 11 bases between the two germline ends. Here the CDR3 reads CASSAQRLTDTQYF. CDR3 sequence (DNA): TGTGCCAGCAGTGCCCAACGGCTGACAGATACGCAGTATTTT.

This clonotype showed up just a few times. The gene calls are TRBV14 and TRBJ1-6; no reliable D call. This CDR3 contains 14 residues. CDR1 is SGHDN, CDR2 FVKESK, per germline. V gave up 3 bases and J gave up 9 bases, with 12 bases separating them. CDR3 sequence (DNA): TGTGCCAGCAGCCATGGGCAGAGGTTTTCACCCCTCCACTTT. Translated, it gives CASSHGQRFSPLHF. Drawing the rest from reference TRBV14 and TRBJ1-6, the complete variable domain is EAGVTQFPSHSVIEKGQTVTLRCDPISGHDNLYWYRRVMGKEIKFLLHFVKESKQDESGMPNNRFLAERTGGTYSTLKVQPAELEDSGVYFCASSHGQRFSPLHFGNGTRLTVT.

This chain joins TRBV12-3 or TRBV12-4 and TRBJ2-3; TRBD1 is a possible D gene (6 bases). The germline V and J ends were trimmed by 6 bases and 5 bases, with 9 bases remaining between them. The CDR3 is 12 amino acids. CDR3 protein: CASRTGLDTQYF. The CDR3 DNA follows: TGTGCCAGCAGAACAGGGCTAGATACGCAGTATTTT.

The rearrangement uses TRBV12-3 or TRBV12-4 and TRBJ2-1; D might be TRBD1 (5 bases). Trimming left V 1 base short and J 4 bases short, with 14 bases between. This CDR3 spans 16 amino acids. The CDR3 DNA is TGTGCCAGCAGTTTAGATGGTAGGGGCCAATACAATGAGCAGTTCTTC. It yields the protein CASSLDGRGQYNEQFF.

Concerning this clonotype: This may stem from a read error, because a much larger clone lies one nucleotide away. The J gene is TRBJ2-2, the V gene TRBV7-9; no definite D call. Germline V gene data show CDR1 as SEHNR and CDR2 as FQNEAQ (reference sequence). The CDR3 is 16 amino acids. The CDR3 DNA reads as TGTGCCAGCAGCCCCCGCGGTACTCCGAACACCGTGGAGCTGTTTTTT. Translation gives CASSPRGTPNTVELFF.

This clonotype was observed a handful of times. V and J are TRBV27 and TRBJ2-1; 12 nucleotides line up with TRBD2. The germline CDR1 and CDR2 sequences are MNHEY and SMNVEV (reference sequence). Trimming removed 3 bases from V and 9 bases from J; junction bases left unmatched: 9. The CDR3 totals 16 residues. The CDR3 DNA reads as TGTGCCAGCAGTTTCCTAGCGGGGGGGACCTATAGTGAGCAGTTCTTC. Translating gives CASSFLAGGTYSEQFF.

The chain carries TRBV15 and TRBJ2-7; D is perhaps TRBD1 (6 bases). This CDR3 has 14 residues. Germline V gene data show CDR1 as LNHNV and CDR2 as YYDKDF (reference sequence). The germline V and J ends were trimmed by 0 bases and 3 bases, with 9 bases remaining between them. CDR3 in amino acids: CATSRDNRVYEQYF. The DNA for the CDR3 is TGTGCCACCAGCAGAGATAACAGGGTCTACGAGCAGTACTTC. Supplemented by reference TRBV15 and TRBJ2-7, the full variable domain reads DAMVIQNPRYQVTQFGKPVTLSCSQTLNHNVMYWYQQKSSQAPKLLFHYYDKDFNNEADTPDNFQSRRPNTSFCFLDIRSPGLGDTAMYLCATSRDNRVYEQYFGPGTRLTVT.

This clonotype was counted between two and nine times. The chain links TRBV5-1 to TRBJ2-7; 8 nucleotides match TRBD2. CDR1 is SGHRS and CDR2 is YFSETQ in the germline V gene. The J segment lost 8 bases and the V segment lost 1 base, leaving 23 bases of the junction unmatched. The length of the CDR3 is 19 residues. CDR3 coding DNA: TGCGCCAGCAGCTTGACCCAACTTTCAGCGGGAGCTTCTCGAGGAAAGCAGTACTTC. Protein: CASSLTQLSAGASRGKQYF. The full variable domain, completed using reference TRBV5-1 and TRBJ2-7, is KAGVTQTPRYLIKTRGQQVTLSCSPISGHRSVSWYQQTPGQGLQFLFEYFSETQRNKGNFPGRFSGRQFSNSRSEMNVSTLELGDSALYLCASSLTQLSAGASRGKQYFGPGTRLTVT.

This chain joins TRBV18 and TRBJ2-7; TRBD1 or TRBD2 may be the D gene (6 bases each). V was cut by 1 base and J by 7 bases, with 17 bases left in between. Per the germline V gene, CDR1 is KGHSH and CDR2 is LQKENI. CDR3 length: 15 amino acids. CDR3 nucleotides: TGTGCCAGCTCACCACTCCCCACGGGGGCTGGGGAGCAGTACTTC. This codes for CASSPLPTGAGEQYF.

The chain uses TRBV21-1 and TRBJ2-3. TRBV21-1 is a documented pseudogene. CDR3 length: 14 amino acids. The CDR3 region is CASSKGISTDTQYF. CDR3 nucleotides: TGTGCCAGCAGCAAAGGGATTAGCACAGATACGCAGTATTTT.

This clonotype was seen a handful of times. The chain couples TRBV29-1 to TRBJ2-7, with 11 bases lining up with TRBD2. Germline lookup yields CDR1 SQVTM and CDR2 ANQGSEA. The CDR3 has 13 amino acids. Trimming cost V 4 bases and J 6 bases; bases outside gene matches: 5. The CDR3 spells CSVVTSGTSEQYF. The CDR3, as DNA: TGCAGCGTTGTGACTAGCGGGACTAGCGAGCAGTACTTC.

The chain combines TRBV27 with TRBJ2-7, with 8 bases matching TRBD1. This CDR3 comprises 15 residues. Germline assignment: CDR1 MNHEY and CDR2 SMNVEV (reference sequence). V lost 7 bases, J lost 3 bases, and 11 bases stayed unmatched. The CDR3 DNA reads as TGTGCCAGCACCTTACGGGCAGGGGGCGGCTACGAGCAGTACTTC. Its translation is CASTLRAGGGYEQYF.

This rearrangement joins TRBV5-1 to TRBJ1-2; no definite D call. CDR3 length: 16 residues. V dropped 0 bases and J dropped 5 bases, with 17 bases sitting between them. The germline V gene encodes CDR1 SGHRS and CDR2 YFSETQ. The CDR3 DNA is TGCGCCAGCAGCTTGGCTTTATCGGGGAACCAGTATGGCTACACCTTC. Translation: CASSLALSGNQYGYTF.

The chain uses TRBV2 and TRBJ2-1; D may correspond to TRBD1 or TRBD2 (6 bases each). The CDR3 has 16 residues. Germline values: CDR1 SNHLY, CDR2 FYNNEI. V lost 2 bases to trimming and J lost 3 bases, with 14 bases between them. The CDR3 protein is CASSESAGGLYNEQFF. As DNA, the CDR3 is TGTGCCAGCAGTGAAAGTGCCGGGGGCCTCTACAATGAGCAGTTCTTC.

This clonotype came up many times. The chain joins TRBV7-8 to TRBJ2-7; TRBD1 agrees at 11 bases. In germline, CDR1 is SGHVS, CDR2 FQNEAQ. There are 14 residues in the CDR3. V was pared by 5 bases and J by 4 bases, with 4 bases of the junction left unmatched. CDR3 in DNA: TGTGCCAGCAGCCCCGGACAGGGGGCATACGAGCAGTACTTC. Translation gives CASSPGQGAYEQYF.

There are many counts of this clonotype. The chain recombines TRBV3-1 with TRBJ1-1; D is uncertain. Germline CDR1 LGHDT, CDR2 YNNKEL (reference sequence). V gave up 5 bases and J gave up 0 bases, with 7 bases separating them. The CDR3 is 13 residues long. CDR3: CASSWLLNTEAFF. The CDR3 nucleotides are TGTGCCAGCAGCTGGCTACTGAACACTGAAGCTTTCTTT.